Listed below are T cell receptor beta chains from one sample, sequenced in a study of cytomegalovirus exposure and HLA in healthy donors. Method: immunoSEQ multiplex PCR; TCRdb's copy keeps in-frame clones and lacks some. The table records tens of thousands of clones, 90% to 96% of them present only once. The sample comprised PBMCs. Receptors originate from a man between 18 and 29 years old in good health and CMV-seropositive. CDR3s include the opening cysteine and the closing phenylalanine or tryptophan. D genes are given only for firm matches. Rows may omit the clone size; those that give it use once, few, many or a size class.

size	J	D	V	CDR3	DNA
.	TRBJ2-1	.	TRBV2	CASSEMLGNEQFF	TGTGCCAGCAGTGAAATGCTAGGCAATGAGCAGTTCTTC
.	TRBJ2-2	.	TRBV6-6	CASSLGAGELFF	TGTGCCAGCAGTCTCGGGGCCGGGGAGCTGTTTTTT
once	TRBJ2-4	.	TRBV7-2	CASSPGQSAKNIQYF	TGTGCCAGCAGCCCCGGACAGTCAGCCAAAAACATTCAGTACTTC
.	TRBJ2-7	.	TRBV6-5	CASRSRIHEQYF	TGTGCCAGCAGGAGCAGGATCCACGAGCAGTACTTC
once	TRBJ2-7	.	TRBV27	CASSGLGQGGYEQYF	TGTGCCAGCAGTGGTCTTGGGCAGGGTGGATACGAGCAGTACTTC
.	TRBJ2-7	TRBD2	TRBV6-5	CASSYLGTSGYEQYF	TGTGCCAGCAGTTATCTGGGGACTAGCGGATACGAGCAGTACTTC
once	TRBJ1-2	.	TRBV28	CASSLTGPFAGYTF	TGTGCCAGCAGCCTTACAGGGCCCTTTGCGGGCTACACCTTC
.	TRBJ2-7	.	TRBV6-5	CASHAGANEQYF	TGTGCCAGCCATGCAGGGGCAAACGAGCAGTACTTC
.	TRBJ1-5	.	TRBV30	CACTGTSGNQPQHF	TGTGCCTGCACCGGGACATCTGGGAATCAGCCCCAGCATTTT
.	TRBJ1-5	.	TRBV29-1	CSVSTVQGNQPQHF	TGCAGCGTTTCAACTGTGCAGGGCAATCAGCCCCAGCATTTT
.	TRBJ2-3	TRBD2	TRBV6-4	CASSKLAGTDTQYF	TGTGCCAGCAGTAAGCTAGCGGGGACAGATACGCAGTATTTT
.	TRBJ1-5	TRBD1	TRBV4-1	CASSQGLLGQGSNQPQHF	TGCGCCAGCAGCCAAGGATTACTTGGACAGGGTAGCAATCAGCCCCAGCATTTT
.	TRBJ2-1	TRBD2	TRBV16	CASTLSGTSGTAYNEQFF	TGTGCCAGCACCCTTTCCGGGACTAGCGGGACCGCCTACAATGAGCAGTTCTTC
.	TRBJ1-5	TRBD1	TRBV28	CASSPDRAHQPQHF	TGTGCCAGCAGTCCCGACAGGGCACATCAGCCCCAGCATTTT
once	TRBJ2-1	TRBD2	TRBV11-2	CASSLDRGGSGREHHNEQFF	TGTGCCAGCAGCTTAGATCGGGGGGGTAGCGGGAGGGAACACCACAATGAGCAGTTCTTC
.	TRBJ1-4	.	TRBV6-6	CASIHLGGTEKLFF	TGTGCCAGCATCCACCTCGGGGGGACTGAAAAACTGTTTTTT
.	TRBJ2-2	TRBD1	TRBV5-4	CASSMGQPANPGELFF	TGTGCCAGCAGCATGGGACAGCCGGCCAACCCCGGGGAGCTGTTTTTT
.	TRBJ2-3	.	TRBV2	CASSRTRTTDTQYF	TGTGCCAGCAGTAGGACACGAACGACAGATACGCAGTATTTT
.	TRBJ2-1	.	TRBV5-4	CASTVGGSSYNEQFF	TGTGCCAGCACCGTTGGGGGGAGCTCCTACAATGAGCAGTTCTTC
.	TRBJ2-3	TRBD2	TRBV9	CASSPTQRGDTDTQYF	TGTGCCAGCAGCCCCACCCAGCGGGGGGATACAGATACGCAGTATTTT
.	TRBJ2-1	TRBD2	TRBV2	CASRDGTSVQQFF	TGTGCCAGCAGAGACGGGACTAGCGTCCAGCAGTTCTTC
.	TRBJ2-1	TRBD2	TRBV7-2	CASSLGGTSGYNEQFF	TGTGCCAGCAGCTTAGGGGGGACTAGCGGCTACAATGAGCAGTTCTTC
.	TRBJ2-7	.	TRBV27	CASSLMGGEQYF	TGTGCCAGCAGTTTAATGGGGGGCGAGCAGTACTTC
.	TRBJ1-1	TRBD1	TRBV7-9	CASSSAAGGNTEAFF	TGTGCCAGCAGCTCGGCCGCAGGGGGGAACACTGAAGCTTTCTTT
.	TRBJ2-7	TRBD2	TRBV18	CASSPRLAGDSYEQYF	TGTGCCAGCTCACCGAGGCTAGCGGGAGATTCGTACGAGCAGTACTTC
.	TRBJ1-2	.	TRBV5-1	CASSLGTTATGYTF	TGCGCCAGCAGCTTGGGGACAACCGCCACTGGCTACACCTTC
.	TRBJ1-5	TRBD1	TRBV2	CASSRTGRNQPQHF	TGTGCCAGCAGTAGGACAGGGCGCAATCAGCCCCAGCATTTT
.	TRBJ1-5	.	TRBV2	CASTTDNYSNQPQHF	TGTGCCAGCACGACTGATAATTATAGCAATCAGCCCCAGCATTTT
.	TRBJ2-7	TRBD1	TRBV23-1	CASSLGDRTPSYEQYF	TGCGCCAGCAGTCTCGGGGACAGAACGCCTTCCTACGAGCAGTACTTC
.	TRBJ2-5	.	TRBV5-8	CASSLSGEETQYF	TGTGCCAGCAGCCTGAGCGGTGAAGAGACCCAGTACTTC
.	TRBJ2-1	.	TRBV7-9	CASSLDISGNEQFF	TGTGCCAGCAGCTTAGACATTTCGGGTAATGAGCAGTTCTTC
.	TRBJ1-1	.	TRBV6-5	CASSYLLVGSRTEAFF	TGTGCCAGCAGTTACCTTCTTGTGGGGAGTAGAACTGAAGCTTTCTTT
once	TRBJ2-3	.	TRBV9	CASSVNSGAGTDTQYF	TGTGCCAGCAGCGTAAACTCGGGAGCAGGTACAGATACGCAGTATTTT
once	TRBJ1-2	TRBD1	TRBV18	CASSPGQGYGYTF	TGTGCCAGCTCACCAGGACAGGGCTATGGCTACACCTTC
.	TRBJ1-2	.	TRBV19	CASSIISAGYGYTF	TGTGCCAGTAGTATAATCTCGGCAGGGTACGGCTACACCTTC
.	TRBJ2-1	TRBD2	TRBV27	CASSTRTSGRIYEQFF	TGTGCCAGCAGTACCCGGACTAGCGGGAGGATCTATGAGCAGTTCTTC
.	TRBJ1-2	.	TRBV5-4	CASSLGAPSYQPYGYTF	TGTGCCAGCAGCTTGGGGGCTCCATCTTACCAGCCTTATGGCTACACCTTC
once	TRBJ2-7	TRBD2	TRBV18	CASSPTGTTHYEQYF	TGTGCCAGCTCACCTACCGGGACTACCCACTACGAGCAGTACTTC
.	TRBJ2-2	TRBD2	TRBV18	CASSPFGSGRSATGELFF	TGTGCCAGCTCACCATTCGGTAGCGGGAGATCGGCCACCGGGGAGCTGTTTTTT
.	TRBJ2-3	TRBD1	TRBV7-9	CASSPKKGQGTDTQYF	TGTGCCAGCAGCCCAAAAAAGGGACAGGGCACAGATACGCAGTATTTT
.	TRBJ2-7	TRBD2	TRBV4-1	CASSQQTGTSGGAREQYF	TGCGCCAGCAGCCAACAAACCGGGACTAGCGGGGGGGCCCGTGAGCAGTACTTC